The present TCR beta chain was sequenced within a study of brain metastases from non-small cell lung cancer. Data came from immunoSEQ multiplex PCR; TCRdb stores just in-frame clones and leaves some out. The sample shows around 2,000 clones, 85% of them seen only once. V gave up 5 bases and J gave up 7 bases, with 12 bases separating them. This CDR3 is built from 12 residues. Germline-derived CDR1 and CDR2 are SGHVS and FNYEAQ. The TCR comes from a donor aged 40 or older with non-small cell lung cancer. The specimen sequenced was tumor-adjacent normal tissue. This chain links TRBV7-6 with TRBJ2-7; D remains ambiguous. The CDR3 coding sequence is TGTGCCAGCAGCCAACCCCCTGGAGAGCAGTACTTC. Translating gives CASSQPPGEQYF.